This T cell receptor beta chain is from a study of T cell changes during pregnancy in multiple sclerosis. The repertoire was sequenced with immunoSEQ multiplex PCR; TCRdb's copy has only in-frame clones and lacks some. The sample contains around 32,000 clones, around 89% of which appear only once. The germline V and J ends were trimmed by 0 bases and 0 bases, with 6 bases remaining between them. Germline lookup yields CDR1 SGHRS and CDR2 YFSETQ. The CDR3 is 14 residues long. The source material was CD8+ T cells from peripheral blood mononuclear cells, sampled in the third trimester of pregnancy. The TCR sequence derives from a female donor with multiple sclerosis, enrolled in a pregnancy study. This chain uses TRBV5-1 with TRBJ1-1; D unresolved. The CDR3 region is CASSLVGLNTEAFF. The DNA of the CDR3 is TGCGCCAGCAGCTTGGTGGGCTTGAACACTGAAGCTTTCTTT.